The rows below give T cell receptor beta chains drawn from one sample of a study of PD-L1 blockade in urothelial cancer. TCRdb keeps only in-frame clones here, not all; method: immunoSEQ multiplex PCR. The data show under 90,000 clones, roughly 90% seen once. This specimen was PBMCs, taken around atezolizumab (anti-PD-L1) treatment. These TCRs come from a man between 60 and 75 years old with urothelial cancer. Each CDR3 is given with its conserved first and last residue. Fields, in order: clone size, J gene, V gene, D gene, CDR3 protein, CDR3 DNA. D genes are given only for firm matches. Size tells how often a clone was seen (once, few, many) or the class of an expanded clone, and some rows leave it out.

once | TRBJ1-4 | TRBV6-5 | TRBD1 | CASSYTDRDEKLFF | TGTGCCAGCAGTTATACGGACAGGGATGAAAAACTGTTTTTT
NA | TRBJ1-5 | TRBV7-2 | NA | CASSIDRSYQPQHF | TGTGCCAGCAGCATAGACAGGTCTTATCAGCCCCAGCATTTT
NA | TRBJ1-1 | TRBV18 | TRBD1 | CASSPRTGGTEAFF | TGTGCCAGCTCACCACGAACAGGGGGCACTGAAGCTTTCTTT
NA | TRBJ1-1 | TRBV5-1 | NA | CASSPGLSTEAFF | TGCGCCAGCAGCCCGGGATTGAGCACTGAAGCTTTCTTT
NA | TRBJ1-5 | TRBV13 | NA | CASSLMSCQPQHF | TGTGCCAGCAGCTTAATGTCTTGTCAGCCCCAGCATTTT
NA | TRBJ1-5 | TRBV6-6 | TRBD1 | CASSPRQGFNQPQHF | TGTGCCAGCAGTCCCCGACAGGGTTTCAATCAGCCCCAGCATTTT
NA | TRBJ2-3 | TRBV10-1 | TRBD2 | CASSELSGSTDTQYF | TGCGCCAGCAGTGAGCTTAGCGGGAGCACAGATACGCAGTATTTT
NA | TRBJ2-7 | TRBV5-6 | TRBD1 | CASSFGQGSGLEQYF | TGTGCCAGCAGCTTCGGACAGGGGAGTGGTCTTGAGCAGTACTTC
NA | TRBJ2-5 | TRBV5-5 | TRBD2 | CASSPLGVAGSAGETQYF | TGTGCCAGCAGCCCCCTAGGGGTAGCGGGATCGGCTGGGGAGACCCAGTACTTC
NA | TRBJ1-5 | TRBV28 | TRBD1 | CASSFEGTGPRLKHF | TGTGCCAGCAGTTTTGAGGGGACAGGTCCCCGCTTGAAGCATTTT
NA | TRBJ2-3 | TRBV5-1 | NA | CASSVSDTQYF | TGCGCCAGCAGCGTCTCAGATACGCAGTATTTT
NA | TRBJ1-4 | TRBV5-4 | TRBD1 | CASSEDRVEGALFF | TGTGCCAGCAGCGAGGACAGGGTAGAGGGGGCTCTGTTTTTT
NA | TRBJ2-1 | TRBV6-5 | NA | CASSLGRTNYNEQFF | TGTGCCAGCAGTCTTGGACGGACTAACTACAATGAGCAGTTCTTC
NA | TRBJ2-3 | TRBV10-2 | NA | CASSGLLAPGRDTQYF | TGCGCCAGCAGTGGTCTACTAGCACCAGGGAGAGATACGCAGTATTTT
NA | TRBJ1-1 | TRBV7-3 | TRBD1 | CASSFQQGTEAFF | TGTGCCAGCAGCTTCCAACAGGGGACTGAAGCTTTCTTT
NA | TRBJ2-3 | TRBV28 | NA | CASSSGTDTQYF | TGTGCCAGCAGTTCAGGGACAGATACGCAGTATTTT
NA | TRBJ1-3 | TRBV9 | NA | CASTRRGGNTIYF | TGTGCCAGTACCAGACGCGGAGGAAACACCATATATTTT
NA | TRBJ2-1 | TRBV4-2 | TRBD2 | CASSQVGGGAYNEQFF | TGTGCCAGCAGCCAGGTGGGCGGGGGGGCCTACAATGAGCAGTTCTTC
NA | TRBJ2-1 | TRBV5-1 | TRBD2 | CASSLAGGRSYNEQFF | TGCGCCAGCAGCTTAGCGGGAGGACGATCCTACAATGAGCAGTTCTTC
NA | TRBJ2-7 | TRBV7-2 | NA | CASSLVTGSYEQYF | TGTGCCAGCAGCTTAGTCACAGGTTCCTACGAGCAGTACTTC
NA | TRBJ2-3 | TRBV10-1 | NA | CASSESVGVSTDTQYF | TGCGCCAGCAGTGAGTCGGTTGGAGTCAGCACAGATACGCAGTATTTT
NA | TRBJ1-1 | TRBV2 | TRBD1 | CASSVAGGVDTEAFF | TGTGCCAGCAGTGTGGCAGGGGGCGTGGACACTGAAGCTTTCTTT
NA | TRBJ1-4 | TRBV6-6 | TRBD1 | CASSRQGTNEKLFF | TGTGCCAGCAGCCGACAGGGTACTAATGAAAAACTGTTTTTT
few | TRBJ1-1 | TRBV29-1 | TRBD1 | CSVEDRRNTEAFF | TGCAGCGTTGAGGACAGGAGGAACACTGAAGCTTTCTTT
NA | TRBJ2-3 | TRBV12-2 | NA | CASRLALMVGLAGGPDTQYF | TGTGCAAGTCGCTTAGCGCTAATGGTAGGACTAGCGGGAGGGCCGGATACGCAGTATTTT
once | TRBJ1-5 | TRBV4-3 | TRBD1 | CASSHRQGLDQPQHF | TGCGCCAGCAGCCACCGACAGGGGCTGGATCAGCCCCAGCATTTT
NA | TRBJ1-2 | TRBV18 | TRBD1 | CASSLGDSQVYGYTF | TGTGCCAGCTCACTAGGGGACAGCCAGGTCTATGGCTACACCTTC
NA | TRBJ1-2 | TRBV7-8 | NA | CASSPSAGKVYGYTF | TGTGCCAGCAGCCCCTCAGCGGGGAAGGTCTATGGCTACACCTTC
NA | TRBJ1-1 | TRBV5-1 | TRBD1 | CASSFFGGGNTEAFF | TGCGCCAGCAGCTTCTTCGGAGGGGGCAACACTGAAGCTTTCTTT
once | TRBJ2-2 | TRBV5-4 | NA | CASSLGTGSGTGELFF | TGTGCCAGCAGCTTAGGTACAGGGTCAGGCACCGGGGAGCTGTTTTTT
once | TRBJ2-1 | TRBV9 | NA | CASSPGQYNEQFF | TGTGCCAGCAGCCCGGGACAATACAATGAGCAGTTCTTC
NA | TRBJ1-1 | TRBV9 | TRBD1 | CASSVGYRGEAFF | TGTGCCAGCAGCGTAGGTTACAGGGGTGAAGCTTTCTTT
once | TRBJ2-2 | TRBV25-1 | NA | CASSHHRRDTGELFF | TGTGCCAGCAGTCACCACCGGAGAGACACCGGGGAGCTGTTTTTT
NA | TRBJ2-5 | TRBV5-5 | NA | CASSGQLDWVQYF | TGTGCCAGCAGCGGACAGCTCGATTGGGTCCAGTACTTC
NA | TRBJ2-2 | TRBV29-1 | TRBD2 | CSVPRTSGSTGELFF | TGCAGCGTCCCGAGGACTAGCGGGAGCACCGGGGAGCTGTTTTTT
NA | TRBJ2-1 | TRBV5-4 | NA | CASSLGGSYNEQFF | TGTGCCAGCAGCCTGGGCGGGTCCTACAATGAGCAGTTCTTC
NA | TRBJ2-5 | TRBV2 | NA | CASSPPGVQETQYF | TGTGCCAGCAGCCCCCCCGGGGTTCAAGAGACCCAGTACTTC
NA | TRBJ2-1 | TRBV5-6 | NA | CASSAFPLMGSSSYNEQFF | TGTGCCAGCAGCGCCTTCCCCCTGATGGGCAGCAGCTCCTACAATGAGCAGTTCTTC
NA | TRBJ1-1 | TRBV4-1 | NA | CASSLRQETNTEAFF | TGCGCCAGCAGCTTACGACAGGAGACGAACACTGAAGCTTTCTTT
NA | TRBJ2-1 | TRBV7-7 | TRBD2 | CASSLGTSGGVSGNEQFF | TGTGCCAGCAGCTTAGGAACTAGCGGGGGGGTATCGGGAAATGAACAGTTCTTC
NA | TRBJ2-7 | TRBV28 | TRBD1 | CASIAGTGAPYEQYF | TGTGCCAGCATCGCGGGGACAGGGGCACCCTACGAGCAGTACTTC
NA | TRBJ2-5 | TRBV13 | TRBD1 | CASSLGQPSVQVTQYF | TGTGCCAGCAGCTTGGGACAGCCCTCCGTCCAAGTGACCCAGTACTTC
once | TRBJ2-1 | TRBV7-2 | TRBD2 | CASSSSGRPYNEQFF | TGTGCCAGCAGCTCCAGCGGGAGGCCCTACAATGAGCAGTTCTTC
NA | TRBJ2-2 | TRBV30 | TRBD2 | CAWSVPATSGMYTGELFF | TGTGCCTGGAGTGTCCCCGCGACTAGCGGGATGTACACCGGGGAGCTGTTTTTT
NA | TRBJ2-7 | TRBV11-2 | NA | CASSLTAHEQYF | TGTGCCAGCAGCTTGACAGCCCACGAGCAGTACTTC
NA | TRBJ2-7 | TRBV7-2 | NA | CASSQRPFYEQYF | TGTGCCAGCTCGCAGCGGCCGTTTTACGAGCAGTACTTC
NA | TRBJ2-5 | TRBV29-1 | TRBD2 | CSVEPGLAKETQYF | TGCAGCGTTGAGCCGGGACTAGCTAAAGAGACCCAGTACTTC
NA | TRBJ1-5 | TRBV4-2 | NA | CASSQGDADSSNQPQHF | TGTGCCAGCAGCCAAGGTGATGCGGACTCTAGCAATCAGCCCCAGCATTTT
NA | TRBJ1-1 | TRBV5-1 | TRBD1 | CASSTGTGYTEAFF | TGCGCCAGCAGTACCGGGACAGGGTACACTGAAGCTTTCTTT
NA | TRBJ1-2 | TRBV7-9 | TRBD1 | CASSQGGGYGYTF | TGTGCCAGCAGCCAAGGGGGCGGCTACGGCTACACCTTC
NA | TRBJ1-1 | TRBV29-1 | NA | CSVGHMGGGTEAFF | TGCAGCGTTGGGCATATGGGGGGAGGCACTGAAGCTTTCTTT
NA | TRBJ1-6 | TRBV4-1 | NA | CASSQDSAYNSPLHF | TGCGCCAGCAGCCAAGACTCGGCCTATAATTCACCCCTCCACTTT